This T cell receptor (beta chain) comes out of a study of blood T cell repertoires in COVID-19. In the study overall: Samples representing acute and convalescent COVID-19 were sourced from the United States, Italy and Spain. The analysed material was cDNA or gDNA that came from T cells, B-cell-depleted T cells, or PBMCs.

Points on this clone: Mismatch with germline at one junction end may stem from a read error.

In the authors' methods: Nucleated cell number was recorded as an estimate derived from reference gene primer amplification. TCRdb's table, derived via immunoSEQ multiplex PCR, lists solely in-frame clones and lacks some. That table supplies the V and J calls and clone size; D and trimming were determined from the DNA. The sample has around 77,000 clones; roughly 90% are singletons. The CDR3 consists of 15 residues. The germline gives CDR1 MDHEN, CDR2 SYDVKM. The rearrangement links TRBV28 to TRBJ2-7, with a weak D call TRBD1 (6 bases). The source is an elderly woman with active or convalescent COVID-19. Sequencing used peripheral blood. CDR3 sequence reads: CASSSPGRGSDEQYF. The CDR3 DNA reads TGTGCCAGCAGTTCCCCCGGCAGGGGCTCCGACGAGCAGTACTTC.